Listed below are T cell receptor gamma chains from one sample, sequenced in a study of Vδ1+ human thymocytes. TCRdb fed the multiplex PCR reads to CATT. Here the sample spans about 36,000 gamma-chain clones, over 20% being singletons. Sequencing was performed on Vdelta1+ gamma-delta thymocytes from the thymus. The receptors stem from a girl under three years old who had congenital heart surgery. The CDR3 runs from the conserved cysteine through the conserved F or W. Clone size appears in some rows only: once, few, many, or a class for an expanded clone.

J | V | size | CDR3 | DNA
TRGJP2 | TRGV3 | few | CATWDRGDWIKTF | TGTGCCACCTGGGACAGGGGTGATTGGATCAAGACGTTT
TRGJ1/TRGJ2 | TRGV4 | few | CATWDLNYYKKLF | TGTGCCACCTGGGACCTAAATTATTATAAGAAACTCTTT
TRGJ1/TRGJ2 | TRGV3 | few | CATWEGGYKKLF | TGTGCCACCTGGGAGGGGGGTTATAAGAAACTCTTT
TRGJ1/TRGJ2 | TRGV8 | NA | CATWDRRADYKKLF | TGTGCCACCTGGGATAGGAGGGCCGATTATAAGAAACTCTTT
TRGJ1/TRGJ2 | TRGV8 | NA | CATWEQKKLF | TGTGCCACCTGGGAACAAAAGAAACTCTTT
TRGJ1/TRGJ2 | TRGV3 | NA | CATWDGPRGKLF | TGTGCCACCTGGGACGGGCCTAGGGGGAAACTCTTT
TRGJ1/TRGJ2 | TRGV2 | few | CATWDGRRANYYKKLF | TGTGCCACCTGGGACGGACGTCGGGCGAATTATTATAAGAAACTCTTT
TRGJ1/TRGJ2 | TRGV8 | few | CATWAIAPAYYKKLF | TGTGCCACCTGGGCTATAGCACCGGCATATTATAAGAAACTCTTT
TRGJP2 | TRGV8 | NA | CATWSRSGSDWIKTF | TGTGCCACCTGGAGCCGTTCAGGTAGTGATTGGATCAAGACGTTT
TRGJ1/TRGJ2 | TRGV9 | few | CALWESYKKLF | TGTGCCTTGTGGGAGTCCTATAAGAAACTCTTT
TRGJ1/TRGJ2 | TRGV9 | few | CALWDDPRYYKKLF | TGTGCCTTGTGGGACGACCCTCGTTATTATAAGAAACTCTTT
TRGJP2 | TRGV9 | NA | CALWEVRSDWIKTF | TGTGCCTTGTGGGAGGTTCGTAGTGATTGGATCAAGACGTTT
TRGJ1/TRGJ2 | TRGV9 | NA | CALWEVPGGGYKKLF | TGTGCCTTGTGGGAGGTGCCCGGTGGAGGTTATAAGAAACTCTTT
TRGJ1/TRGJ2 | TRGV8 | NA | CATWDDVKTKLF | TGTGCCACCTGGGATGACGTAAAGACGAAACTCTTT
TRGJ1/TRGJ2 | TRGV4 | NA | CATWDGPILRYYKKLF | TGTGCCACCTGGGATGGGCCAATTTTGCGTTATTATAAGAAACTCTTT
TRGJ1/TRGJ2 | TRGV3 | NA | CATWDRPPGYYKKLF | TGTGCCACCTGGGACAGGCCCCCCGGGTATTATAAGAAACTCTTT
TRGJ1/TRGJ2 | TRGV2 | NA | CATWDGPLKLF | TGTGCCACCTGGGACGGGCCTTTGAAACTCTTT
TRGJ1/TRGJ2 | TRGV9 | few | CALWEVTFLDKKLF | TGTGCCTTGTGGGAGGTCACCTTTTTGGATAAGAAACTCTTT
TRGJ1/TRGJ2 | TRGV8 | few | CATWDRPSCYKKLF | TGTGCCACCTGGGATAGGCCTTCATGCTATAAGAAACTCTTT
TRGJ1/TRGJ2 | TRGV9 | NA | CAFAAGGYKKLF | TGTGCCTTCGCGGCCGGTGGTTATAAGAAACTCTTT
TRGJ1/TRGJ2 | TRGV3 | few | CATWDRPTYYKKLF | TGTGCCACCTGGGACAGGCCCACTTATTATAAGAAACTCTTT
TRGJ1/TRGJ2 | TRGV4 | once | CATWDGPPGGYKKLF | TGTGCCACCTGGGATGGCCCCCCGGGGGGATATAAGAAACTCTTT
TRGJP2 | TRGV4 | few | CATWDAGLWIKTF | TGTGCCACCTGGGATGCCGGCCTTTGGATCAAGACGTTT
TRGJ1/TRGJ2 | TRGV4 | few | CATWDALNYKKLF | TGTGCCACCTGGGATGCCCTGAATTATAAGAAACTCTTT
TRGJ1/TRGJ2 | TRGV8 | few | CATWDPPEGSPKKLF | TGTGCCACCTGGGACCCTCCGGAAGGGAGCCCAAAGAAACTCTTT
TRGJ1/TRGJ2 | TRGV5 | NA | CATWDGKLYKKLF | TGTGCCACCTGGGACGGAAAGCTTTATAAGAAACTCTTT
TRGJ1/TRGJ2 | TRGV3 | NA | CATTTGYKKLF | TGTGCCACTACTACGGGTTATAAGAAACTCTTT
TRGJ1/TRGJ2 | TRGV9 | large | CALWEAYYKKLF | TGTGCCTTGTGGGAGGCTTATTATAAGAAACTCTTT
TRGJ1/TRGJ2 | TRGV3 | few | CATWDPPLSNYYKKLF | TGTGCCACCTGGGACCCTCCACTTTCGAATTATTATAAGAAACTCTTT
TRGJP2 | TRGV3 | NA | CATWDRLERIKTF | TGTGCCACCTGGGACAGGCTTGAGAGGATCAAGACGTTT
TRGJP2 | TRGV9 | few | CALWEQSSDWIKTF | TGTGCCTTGTGGGAGCAGAGTAGTGATTGGATCAAGACGTTT
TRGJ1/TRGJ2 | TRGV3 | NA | CATWDRPRYKKLF | TGTGCCACCTGGGACAGGCCCCGATATAAGAAACTCTTT
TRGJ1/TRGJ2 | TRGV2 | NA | CATWDGRGYYKKLF | TGTGCCACCTGGGACGGGCGTGGGTATTATAAGAAACTCTTT
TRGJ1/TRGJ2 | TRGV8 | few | CATWDRRDYKKLF | TGTGCCACCTGGGATAGACGGGATTATAAGAAACTCTTT
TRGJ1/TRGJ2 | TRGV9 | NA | CALLGDGKKLF | TGTGCCTTGTTGGGGGATGGGAAGAAACTCTTT
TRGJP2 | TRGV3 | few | CATWDRHNSDWIKTF | TGTGCCACCTGGGACAGGCATAACAGTGATTGGATCAAGACGTTT
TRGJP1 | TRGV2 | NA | CATWAALGYTTGWFKIF | TGTGCCACCTGGGCCGCGTTGGGCTATACCACTGGTTGGTTCAAGATATTT
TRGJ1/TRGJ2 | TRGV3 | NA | CATWDTAPKKLF | TGTGCCACCTGGGACACCGCTCCTAAGAAACTCTTT
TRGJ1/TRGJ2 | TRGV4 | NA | CATWDFRRKKLF | TGTGCCACCTGGGACTTTCGGAGGAAGAAACTCTTT
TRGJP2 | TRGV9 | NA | CAFLDSSDWIKTF | TGTGCCTTTCTCGATAGTAGTGATTGGATCAAGACGTTT
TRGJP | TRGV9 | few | CALWEDTQELGKKIKVF | TGTGCCTTGTGGGAGGATACGCAAGAGTTGGGCAAAAAAATCAAGGTATTT
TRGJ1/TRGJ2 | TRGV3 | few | CATWDRTFGRCYKKLF | TGTGCCACCTGGGACAGGACCTTTGGGCGGTGTTATAAGAAACTCTTT
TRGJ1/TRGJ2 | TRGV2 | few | CATWDGTNYYKKLF | TGTGCCACCTGGGACGGAACTAATTATTATAAGAAACTCTTT
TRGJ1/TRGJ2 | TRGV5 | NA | CATWDGSAGYYKKLF | TGTGCCACCTGGGATGGGTCCGCGGGTTATTATAAGAAACTCTTT
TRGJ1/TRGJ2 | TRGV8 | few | CATWETPPTKLF | TGTGCCACCTGGGAGACGCCACCCACGAAACTCTTT
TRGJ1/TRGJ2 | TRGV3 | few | CATWVEWPTKKLF | TGTGCCACCTGGGTGGAATGGCCCACTAAGAAACTCTTT
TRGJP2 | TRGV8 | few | CATWDLEGSDWIKTF | TGTGCCACCTGGGATTTGGAGGGTAGTGATTGGATCAAGACGTTT